One sample yielded the 5 T cell receptor beta chains listed below, sequenced in a study of CD8 T cells in ankylosing spondylitis. The antigens for these receptors are not known. TCRdb analysed the 5' RACE reads with MiXCR anew, one entry per CDR3 protein. The sample comprises about 500,000 distinct CDR3 sequences, approximately 5.3% of which are singletons, and 3.5% rests with the top ten. The study, taken as a whole, reports: Blood of patients with ankylosing spondylitis appeared to be characterized by a TCR beta motif of several highly homologous variants.

Specimen: blood, either unsorted or a sorted T cell fraction (not recorded which). Receptors were obtained from a male donor with ankylosing spondylitis.

This clonotype was found many times. The chain recombines TRBV20-1 with TRBJ1-1; tentative D call: TRBD1 (5 bases). From germline, CDR1 is DFQATT and CDR2 SNEGSKA (reference sequence). The CDR3 loop spans 10 amino acids. Trimming cost V 3 bases and J 12 bases, with 11 bases left between them. The CDR3 bases are TGCAGTGCTAGGGGCGGGGGAACTTTCTTT. Protein: CSARGGGTFF.

This clonotype was seen at least ten times. The chain links TRBV7-2 to TRBJ2-7; D is possibly TRBD2 (6 bases). Germline V gives CDR1 SGHTA, CDR2 FQGNSA. The CDR3 covers 15 residues. Trimming removed 0 bases from V and 4 bases from J, with 13 bases in between. In nucleotides, the CDR3 is TGTGCCAGCAGCTTAGCTAGCGGCGAAGGGTACGAGCAGTACTTC. Its protein product is CASSLASGEGYEQYF.

The sample holds a few counts of this clonotype. This chain links TRBV4-1 with TRBJ2-7; 9 bases map to TRBD2. The CDR3 spans 15 residues. With 1 base clipped from V and 3 bases from J, the junction kept 4 bases outside the gene matches. Germline V gives CDR1 MGHRA, CDR2 YSYEKL. In DNA, the CDR3 is TGCGCCAGCAGCCAAGGCCTAGCGGGATACTACGAGCAGTACTTC. As protein: CASSQGLAGYYEQYF.

There are a few counts of this clonotype. This sequence joins TRBV18 and TRBJ2-7, with D possibly being TRBD2 (7 bases). In germline, CDR1 is KGHSH, CDR2 LQKENI. Trimming took off 3 bases at V and 2 bases at J, with 17 bases between the two ends. The CDR3 has 16 residues. The CDR3 reads CASSPGGPNPTYEQYF. The CDR3 DNA is TGTGCCAGCTCACCCGGGGGGCCGAACCCCACCTACGAGCAGTACTTC. The variable domain in full, completed from reference TRBV18 and TRBJ2-7, reads NAGVMQNPRHLVRRRGQEARLRCSPMKGHSHVYWYRQLPEEGLKFMVYLQKENIIDESGMPKERFSAEFPKEGPSILRIQQVVRGDSAAYFCASSPGGPNPTYEQYFGPGTRLTVT.

This clonotype was recorded once. A read error may explain this, as a much larger clone is one base away. V gene TRBV15 combines with J gene TRBJ1-3; maybe TRBD1 (5 bases). The germline gives CDR1 LNHNV, CDR2 YYDKDF (reference sequence). The CDR3 extends over 16 amino acids. The V end lost 6 bases, the J end lost 4 bases, and 19 bases lay between the germline ends. CDR3 amino acids: CATRRPRAGFGNTIYF. The CDR3 DNA is TGTGCCACCAGAAGACCACGGGCAGGGTTCGGAAACACCATATATTTT.